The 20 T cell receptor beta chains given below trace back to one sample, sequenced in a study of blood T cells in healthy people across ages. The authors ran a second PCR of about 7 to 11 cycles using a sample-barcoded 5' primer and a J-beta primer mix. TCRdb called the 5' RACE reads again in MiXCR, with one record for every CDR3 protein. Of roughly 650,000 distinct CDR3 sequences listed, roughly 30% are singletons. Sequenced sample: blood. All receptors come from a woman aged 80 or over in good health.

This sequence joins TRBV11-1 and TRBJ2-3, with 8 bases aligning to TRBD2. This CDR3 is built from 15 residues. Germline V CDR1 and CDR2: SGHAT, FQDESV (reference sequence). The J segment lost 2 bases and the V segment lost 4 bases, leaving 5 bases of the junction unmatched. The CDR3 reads CASSSRGGNTDTQYF. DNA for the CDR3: TGTGCCAGCAGCTCGCGCGGGGGGAACACAGATACGCAGTATTTT.

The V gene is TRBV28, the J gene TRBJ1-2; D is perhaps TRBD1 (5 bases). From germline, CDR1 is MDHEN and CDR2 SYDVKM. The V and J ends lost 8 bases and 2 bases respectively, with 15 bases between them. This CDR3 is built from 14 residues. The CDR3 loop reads CASRDLVPNYGYTF. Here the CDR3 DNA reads TGTGCCAGCCGGGACCTAGTTCCGAACTATGGCTACACCTTC.

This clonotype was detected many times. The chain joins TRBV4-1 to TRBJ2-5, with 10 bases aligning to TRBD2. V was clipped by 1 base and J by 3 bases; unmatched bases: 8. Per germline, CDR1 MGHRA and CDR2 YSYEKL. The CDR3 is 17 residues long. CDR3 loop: CASSQGASGGDEETQYF. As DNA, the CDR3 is TGCGCCAGCAGCCAAGGGGCTAGCGGGGGTGATGAAGAGACCCAGTACTTC.

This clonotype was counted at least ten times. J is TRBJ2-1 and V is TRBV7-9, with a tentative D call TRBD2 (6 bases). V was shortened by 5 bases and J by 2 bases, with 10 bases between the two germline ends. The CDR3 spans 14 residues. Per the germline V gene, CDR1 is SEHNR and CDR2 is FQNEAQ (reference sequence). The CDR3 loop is CASSERGTYNEQFF. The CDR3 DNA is TGTGCCAGCAGCGAGCGCGGGACCTACAATGAGCAGTTCTTC.

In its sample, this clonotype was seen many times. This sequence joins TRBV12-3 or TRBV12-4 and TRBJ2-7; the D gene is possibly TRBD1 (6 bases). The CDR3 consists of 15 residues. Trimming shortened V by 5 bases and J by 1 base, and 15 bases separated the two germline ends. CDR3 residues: CASSAFPRGSYEQYF. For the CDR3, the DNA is TGTGCCAGCAGTGCGTTCCCAAGGGGGTCCTACGAGCAGTACTTC.

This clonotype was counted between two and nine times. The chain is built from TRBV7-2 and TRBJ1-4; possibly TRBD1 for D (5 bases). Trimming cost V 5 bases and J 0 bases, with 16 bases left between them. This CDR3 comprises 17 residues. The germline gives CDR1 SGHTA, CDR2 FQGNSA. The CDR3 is CASSLSDRKATNEKLFF. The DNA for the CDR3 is TGTGCCAGCAGCCTCAGTGACAGAAAAGCAACTAATGAAAAACTGTTTTTT.

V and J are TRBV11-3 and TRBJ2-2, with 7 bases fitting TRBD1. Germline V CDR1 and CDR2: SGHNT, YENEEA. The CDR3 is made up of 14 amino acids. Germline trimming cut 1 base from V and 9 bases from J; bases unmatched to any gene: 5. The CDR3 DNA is TGTGCCAGCAGCTTAGGCAGGGGGAGCCGGGAGCTGTTTTTT. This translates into CASSLGRGSRELFF. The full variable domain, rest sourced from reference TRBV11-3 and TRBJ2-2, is EAGVVQSPRYKIIEKKQPVAFWCNPISGHNTLYWYLQNLGQGPELLIRYENEEAVDDSQLPKDRFSAERLKGVDSTLKIQPAELGDSAVYLCASSLGRGSRELFFGEGSRLTVL.

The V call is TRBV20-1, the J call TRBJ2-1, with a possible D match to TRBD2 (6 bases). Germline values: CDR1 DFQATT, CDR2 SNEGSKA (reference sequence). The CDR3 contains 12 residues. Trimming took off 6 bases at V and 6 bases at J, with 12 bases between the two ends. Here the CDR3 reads CSARPGGNEQFF. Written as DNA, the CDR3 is TGCAGTGCCAGGCCCGGGGGCAATGAGCAGTTCTTC.

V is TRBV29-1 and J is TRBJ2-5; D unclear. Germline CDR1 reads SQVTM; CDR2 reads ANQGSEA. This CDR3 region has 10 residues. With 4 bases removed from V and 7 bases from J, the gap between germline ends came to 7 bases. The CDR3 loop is CSVVWGTQYF. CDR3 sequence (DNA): TGCAGCGTTGTTTGGGGGACCCAGTACTTC.

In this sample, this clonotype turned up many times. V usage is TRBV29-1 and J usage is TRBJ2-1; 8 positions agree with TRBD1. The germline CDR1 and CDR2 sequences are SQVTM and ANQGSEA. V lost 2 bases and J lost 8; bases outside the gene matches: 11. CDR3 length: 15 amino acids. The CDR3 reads CSVEQIPGGLYEQFF. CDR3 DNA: TGCAGCGTTGAACAAATTCCAGGGGGCCTCTATGAGCAGTTCTTC.

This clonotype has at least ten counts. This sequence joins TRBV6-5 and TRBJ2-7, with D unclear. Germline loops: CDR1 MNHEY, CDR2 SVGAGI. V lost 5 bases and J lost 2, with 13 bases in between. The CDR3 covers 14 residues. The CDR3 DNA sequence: TGTGCCAGCAGTCCAAACAGACAAACCTACGAGCAGTACTTC. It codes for CASSPNRQTYEQYF.

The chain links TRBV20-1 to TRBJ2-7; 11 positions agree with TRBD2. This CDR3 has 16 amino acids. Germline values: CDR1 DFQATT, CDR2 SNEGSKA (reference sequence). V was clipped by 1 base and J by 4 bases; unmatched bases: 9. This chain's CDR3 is CSARGSSGRTSYEQYF. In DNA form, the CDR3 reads TGCAGTGCTAGAGGGTCTAGCGGGAGGACCTCATACGAGCAGTACTTC.

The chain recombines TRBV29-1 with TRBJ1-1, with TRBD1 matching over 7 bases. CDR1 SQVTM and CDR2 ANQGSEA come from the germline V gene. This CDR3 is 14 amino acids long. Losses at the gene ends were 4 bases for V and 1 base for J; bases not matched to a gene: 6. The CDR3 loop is CSVGRGTANTEAFF. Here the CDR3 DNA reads TGCAGCGTTGGACGGGGGACAGCGAACACTGAAGCTTTCTTT.

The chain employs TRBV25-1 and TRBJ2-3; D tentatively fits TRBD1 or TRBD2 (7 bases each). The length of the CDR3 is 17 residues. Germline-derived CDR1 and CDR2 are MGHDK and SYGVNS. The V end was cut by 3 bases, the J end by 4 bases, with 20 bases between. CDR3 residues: CASSDPIGRGQADTQYF. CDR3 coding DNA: TGTGCCAGCAGTGACCCGATTGGGAGGGGGCAGGCAGATACGCAGTATTTT.

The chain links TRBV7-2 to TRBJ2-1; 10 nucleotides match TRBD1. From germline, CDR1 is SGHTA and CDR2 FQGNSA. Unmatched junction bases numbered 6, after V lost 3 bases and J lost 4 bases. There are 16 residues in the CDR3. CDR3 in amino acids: CASSFLTGGWYNEQFF. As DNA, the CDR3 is TGTGCCAGCAGCTTTCTGACAGGGGGCTGGTACAATGAGCAGTTCTTC.

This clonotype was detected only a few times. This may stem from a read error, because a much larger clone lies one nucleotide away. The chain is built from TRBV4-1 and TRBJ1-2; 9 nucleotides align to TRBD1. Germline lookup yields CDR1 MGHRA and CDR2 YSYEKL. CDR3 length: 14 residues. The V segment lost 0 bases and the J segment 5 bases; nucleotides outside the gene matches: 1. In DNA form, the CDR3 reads TGCGCCAGCAGCCAAGAAGGGACAGGGTATGGCTACACCTTC. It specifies CASSQEGTGYGYTF.

CDR3 amino acids: CASSSPTTPETQYF. CDR3 nucleotides: TGTGCCAGCAGCTCCCCGACAACCCCGGAGACCCAGTACTTC. The chain links TRBV7-9 to TRBJ2-5; no definite D call. Trimming took 4 bases from V and 5 from J, leaving 14 bases between them. CDR3 length: 14 residues. Germline-derived CDR1 and CDR2 are SEHNR and FQNEAQ (reference sequence).

The CDR3: CASSVSTAPDTQYF. CDR3 sequence (DNA): TGTGCCAGCAGCGTATCGACAGCCCCAGATACGCAGTATTTT. V and J are TRBV9 and TRBJ2-3; possible D gene TRBD1, 5 bases. V shed 1 base and J shed 4 bases, with 10 bases lying between them. This CDR3 region has 14 residues. Germline CDR1 and CDR2: SGDLS and YYNGEE.

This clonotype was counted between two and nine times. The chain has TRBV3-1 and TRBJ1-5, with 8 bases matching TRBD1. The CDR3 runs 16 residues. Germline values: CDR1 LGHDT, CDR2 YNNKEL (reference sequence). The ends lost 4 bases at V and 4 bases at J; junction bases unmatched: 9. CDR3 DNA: TGTGCCAGCAGCCGAGAGGACAGGGAGAGTAATCAGCCCCAGCATTTT. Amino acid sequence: CASSREDRESNQPQHF.

CDR3 loop: CAWKGPGGLNEQFF. CDR3 nucleotides: TGTGCCTGGAAAGGGCCGGGAGGGCTCAATGAGCAGTTCTTC. This chain joins TRBV30 and TRBJ2-1, with TRBD2 matching over 8 bases. The CDR3 length is 14 residues. The V gene's germline CDR1 is GTSNPN and CDR2 SVGIG (reference sequence). The junction had 8 bases not matched to a gene; V was cut back by 4 bases and J by 6 bases.